This is a list of T cell receptor beta chains from one sample in a study of cytomegalovirus exposure and HLA in healthy donors. Profiled with immunoSEQ multiplex PCR; TCRdb holds only in-frame clones, not every one. The table shows under 200,000 clones, with 65% to 85% occurring only once. Sequenced input: PBMCs. These TCRs come from a woman aged 25 to 39 in good health and CMV-seropositive. The CDR3 runs from the conserved cysteine through the conserved F or W. The D gene is left open where the match is weak. Part of the rows lack a size; the others show once, few, many or a class for expanded clones.

j_gene,abundance,d_gene,v_gene,len,CDR3aa,CDR3nt
TRBJ2-1,once,TRBD2,TRBV11-3,20,CASSSRRGTSGRESNNEQFF,TGTGCCAGCAGCTCCCGTCGCGGGACTAGCGGGAGGGAATCCAACAATGAGCAGTTCTTC
TRBJ2-2,.,.,TRBV7-9,13,CASSLARGRELFF,TGTGCCAGCAGCTTAGCGCGGGGGCGGGAGCTGTTTTTT
TRBJ2-3,.,.,TRBV7-9,14,CASTLDGGTDTQYF,TGTGCCAGCACTCTAGACGGGGGCACAGATACGCAGTATTTT
TRBJ1-1,.,TRBD1,TRBV9,16,CASSVSPRGVNSEAFF,TGTGCCAGCAGCGTCTCCCCCAGGGGGGTTAACTCTGAAGCTTTCTTT
TRBJ1-2,.,.,TRBV4-3,14,CASSRGDRNYGYTF,TGCGCCAGCAGCCGGGGAGACCGGAACTATGGCTACACCTTC
TRBJ1-5,.,.,TRBV27,16,CASSLASSYSNQPQHF,TGTGCCAGCAGTTTAGCCTCGTCCTATAGCAATCAGCCCCAGCATTTT
TRBJ1-1,.,TRBD1,TRBV4-1,14,CASSQAQGIRQAFF,TGCGCCAGCAGCCAAGCACAGGGGATACGTCAGGCTTTCTTT
TRBJ1-1,once,.,TRBV29-1,12,CSAGQTNTEAFF,TGCAGCGCAGGACAGACGAACACTGAAGCTTTCTTT
TRBJ2-5,.,TRBD1,TRBV4-1,15,CASSQRDRGEETQYF,TGCGCCAGCAGCCAGCGGGACAGGGGTGAGGAGACCCAGTACTTC
TRBJ2-2,.,TRBD1,TRBV6-1,15,CASTPTGLPAGELFF,TGTGCCAGCACCCCGACAGGGCTCCCCGCCGGGGAGCTGTTTTTT
TRBJ2-5,few,TRBD2,TRBV9,15,CASSVSPSGQETQYF,TGTGCCAGCAGCGTATCCCCTAGCGGCCAAGAGACCCAGTACTTC
TRBJ2-7,.,.,TRBV7-2,12,CASSFRSYEQYF,TGTGCCAGCAGCTTCCGTTCCTACGAGCAGTACTTC
TRBJ2-2,.,.,TRBV4-3,15,CASSLNMGPAGELFF,TGCGCCAGCAGCCTAAACATGGGCCCTGCCGGGGAGCTGTTTTTT
TRBJ1-2,.,.,TRBV6-5,14,CASSYSGGAGGYTF,TGTGCCAGCAGTTACTCAGGGGGGGCAGGGGGCTACACCTTC
TRBJ2-1,.,.,TRBV4-2,12,CASSQEADEQFF,TGTGCCAGCAGCCAGGAGGCGGATGAGCAGTTCTTC
TRBJ2-3,.,TRBD2,TRBV4-1,17,CASSQEGTSGGADTQYF,TGCGCCAGCAGCCAAGAAGGGACTAGCGGAGGAGCAGATACGCAGTATTTT
TRBJ1-2,.,.,TRBV9,17,CASSPPGGNSRSYGYTF,TGTGCCAGCAGCCCTCCCGGGGGGAACTCTCGTAGCTATGGCTACACCTTC
TRBJ2-7,.,.,TRBV25-1,14,CASSEGLPTYEQYF,TGTGCCAGCAGTGAGGGCCTGCCCACCTACGAGCAGTACTTC
TRBJ2-1,few,.,TRBV11-2,13,CASSLGPQNEQFF,TGTGCCAGCAGCTTAGGCCCCCAGAATGAGCAGTTCTTC
TRBJ1-6,.,.,TRBV6-5,13,CASRNSEGSPLHF,TGTGCCAGCAGAAACTCCGAGGGTTCACCCCTCCACTTT
TRBJ2-1,.,.,TRBV6-5,15,CASSRSGPRYNEQFF,TGTGCCAGCAGTCGGAGCGGCCCAAGATACAATGAGCAGTTCTTC
TRBJ2-7,.,.,TRBV5-1,13,CASSPVRGGEQYF,TGCGCCAGCAGCCCTGTACGCGGCGGGGAGCAGTACTTC
TRBJ1-3,.,TRBD1,TRBV10-3,18,CATGGGQVIPGSGNTIYF,TGTGCCACCGGTGGGGGACAGGTGATACCAGGCTCTGGAAACACCATATATTTT
TRBJ2-3,.,TRBD2,TRBV15,18,CATSREGPLAGKTDTQYF,TGTGCCACCAGCAGAGAGGGACCACTAGCGGGAAAGACAGATACGCAGTATTTT
TRBJ1-2,.,.,TRBV15,14,CATSRDPGNYGYTF,TGTGCCACCAGCAGAGATCCAGGCAACTATGGCTACACCTTC
TRBJ1-3,.,.,TRBV2,11,CASSGRNTIYF,TGTGCCAGCAGTGGTAGAAACACCATATATTTT
TRBJ1-1,once,.,TRBV27,15,CASSLSGASDTEAFF,TGTGCCAGCAGTTTATCAGGAGCGTCTGACACTGAAGCTTTCTTT
TRBJ1-1,once,.,TRBV6-5,12,CASSYGGGEAFF,TGTGCCAGCAGTTACGGTGGCGGAGAGGCTTTCTTT
TRBJ1-1,.,TRBD1,TRBV5-4,15,CASSFRQGGFTEAFF,TGTGCCAGCAGCTTTAGACAGGGAGGTTTCACTGAAGCTTTCTTT
TRBJ2-2,.,TRBD2,TRBV29-1,17,CSVALAGGPRGTGELFF,TGCAGCGTCGCACTAGCGGGAGGACCTAGGGGGACCGGGGAGCTGTTTTTT
TRBJ2-2,few,.,TRBV7-8,12,CASIQAGGELFF,TGTGCCAGCATCCAGGCGGGGGGGGAGCTGTTTTTT
TRBJ1-5,.,.,TRBV19,15,CASSPLRGGNQPQHF,TGTGCCAGTAGTCCACTCCGCGGGGGCAATCAGCCCCAGCATTTT
TRBJ2-7,.,.,TRBV5-1,13,CASSLRGGYEQYF,TGCGCCAGCAGCTTAAGGGGAGGCTACGAGCAGTACTTC
TRBJ1-6,.,.,TRBV5-1,15,CASGLVVRDNSPLHF,TGCGCCAGCGGCTTGGTAGTTAGAGATAATTCACCCCTCCACTTT
TRBJ1-2,.,TRBD1,TRBV6-5,12,CASRTGGYGYTF,TGTGCCAGCAGGACAGGGGGCTATGGCTACACCTTC
TRBJ2-5,.,.,TRBV6-5,11,CASSRGETQYF,TGTGCCAGCAGCCGGGGGGAGACCCAGTACTTC
TRBJ2-5,.,.,TRBV6-5,13,CASSYSGRETQYF,TGTGCCAGCAGTTACTCGGGCAGAGAGACCCAGTACTTC
TRBJ2-5,.,.,TRBV7-2,14,CASSRATARETQYF,TGTGCCAGCAGCCGAGCAACTGCGCGAGAGACCCAGTACTTC